The 9 T cell receptor beta chains below all came from one sample that was sequenced in a study of cytomegalovirus exposure and HLA in healthy donors. The primer mix had 60 Vbeta and 13 Jbeta primers. Assay: immunoSEQ multiplex PCR; the TCRdb copy retains only in-frame clones and omits some. The data contain more than 150,000 clones, more than 75% of them singletons. Sequenced input: PBMCs. The receptors were sampled from a man aged 35 to 55 in good health and CMV-seronegative.

The chain combines TRBV6-1 with TRBJ2-5; a possible D gene is TRBD2 (5 bases). The CDR3 is 14 residues long. Germline V gives CDR1 MNHNS, CDR2 SASEGT. V was cut by 7 bases and J by 2 bases, with 14 bases left in between. The CDR3 DNA sequence: TGTGCCAGCACCGAAGAACCGGGGCAAGAGACCCAGTACTTC. It codes for CASTEEPGQETQYF.

This clone was detected only a few times. The CDR3 DNA is TGTGCCAGCAGTTTAAGCGGGGGGCAGACCGGGGAGCTGTTTTTT. It yields the protein CASSLSGGQTGELFF. J is TRBJ2-2 and V is TRBV28; 9 nucleotides line up with TRBD2. This CDR3 region has 15 residues. Germline-derived CDR1 and CDR2 are MDHEN and SYDVKM. With 2 bases clipped from V and 5 bases from J, the junction kept 3 bases outside the gene matches.

The CDR3 region has the DNA TGTGCCAGCTCACCGTCGAGCAATCAGCCCCAGCATTTT. Its translation: CASSPSSNQPQHF. The V call is TRBV18, the J call TRBJ1-5; D gene uncertain. CDR1 and CDR2 from the germline V gene are KGHSH and LQKENI. The ends were cut back, 3 bases at V and 1 base at J, with 4 bases in the middle. This CDR3 spans 13 amino acids. Together with reference TRBV18 and TRBJ1-5, the CDR3 gives the full variable domain: NAGVMQNPRHLVRRRGQEARLRCSPMKGHSHVYWYRQLPEEGLKFMVYLQKENIIDESGMPKERFSAEFPKEGPSILRIQQVVRGDSAAYFCASSPSSNQPQHFGDGTRLSIL.

The CDR3 protein is CASSYSSGQGAYEQYF. The CDR3, as DNA: TGTGCCAGCAGTTACTCATCCGGACAGGGGGCCTACGAGCAGTACTTC. The gene calls are TRBV6-5 and TRBJ2-7; TRBD1 aligns across 10 bases. Germline V lookup: CDR1 MNHEY, CDR2 SVGAGI. This CDR3 region has 16 residues. V was clipped by 0 bases and J by 2 bases; unmatched bases: 4.

The chain has TRBV7-8 and TRBJ1-1; a weak D match, TRBD1 (5 bases). The length of the CDR3 is 15 residues. V lost 5 bases and J 6 bases, leaving 19 bases between the germline ends. CDR1 and CDR2 from the germline V gene are SGHVS and FQNEAQ. In DNA form, the CDR3 reads TGTGCCAGCAGCGATAATGATGGGGGGTTTTCTGAAGCTTTCTTT. Translation gives CASSDNDGGFSEAFF. Combining the CDR3 with reference TRBV7-8 and TRBJ1-1 gives the whole variable domain GAGVSQSPRYKVAKRGQDVALRCDPISGHVSLFWYQQALGQGPEFLTYFQNEAQLDKSGLPSDRFFAERPEGSVSTLKIQRTQQEDSAVYLCASSDNDGGFSEAFFGQGTRLTVV.

The rearrangement joins TRBV6-5 to TRBJ1-2, with TRBD1 identical over 10 bases. Trimming cost V 5 bases and J 5 bases; bases outside gene matches: 5. Germline V gives CDR1 MNHEY, CDR2 SVGAGI. The CDR3 is 14 amino acids. CDR3 sequence: CASSPTGGRYGYTF. CDR3 DNA sequence: TGTGCCAGCAGTCCGACAGGGGGCAGATATGGCTACACCTTC.

The chain employs TRBV19 and TRBJ1-1; D is perhaps TRBD1 (5 bases). Between the trimmed V and J ends, which lost 3 bases and 1 base, there was a span of 12 bases. CDR1 LNHDA and CDR2 SQIVND come from the germline V gene (reference sequence). The CDR3 has 15 amino acids. The CDR3 DNA sequence: TGTGCCAGTAGTATTAACGGGGGTCAGAACACTGAAGCTTTCTTT. This translates into CASSINGGQNTEAFF. The entire variable domain, with the rest obtained from reference TRBV19 and TRBJ1-1, is as follows: DGGITQSPKYLFRKEGQNVTLSCEQNLNHDAMYWYRQDPGQGLRLIYYSQIVNDFQKGDIAEGYSVSREKKESFPLTVTSAQKNPTAFYLCASSINGGQNTEAFFGQGTRLTVV.

The table lists this clone with a count of one. The chain carries TRBV15 and TRBJ2-7, with D possibly matching TRBD2 (6 bases). The CDR3 sequence is 15 residues long. V was pared by 3 bases and J by 0 bases, with 12 bases between. The germline gives CDR1 LNHNV, CDR2 YYDKDF (reference sequence). The DNA of the CDR3 is TGTGCCACCAGCAGCCCCCAGCGGGCCTCCTACGAGCAGTACTTC. Amino acid sequence: CATSSPQRASYEQYF.

The chain couples TRBV28 to TRBJ2-5; a possible D gene is TRBD1 (6 bases). Trimming pared 5 bases from V and 2 bases from J, leaving 18 bases between. The CDR3 covers 16 residues. CDR1 MDHEN and CDR2 SYDVKM come from the germline V gene. CDR3 region: CASSPLQGGGQETQYF. Here the CDR3 DNA reads TGTGCCAGCAGTCCGTTACAGGGTGGGGGACAAGAGACCCAGTACTTC. Full variable domain (missing parts from reference TRBV28 and TRBJ2-5): DVKVTQSSRYLVKRTGEKVFLECVQDMDHENMFWYRQDPGLGLRLIYFSYDVKMKEKGDIPEGYSVSREKKERFSLILESASTNQTSMYLCASSPLQGGGQETQYFGPGTRLLVL.